Shown below are 16 T cell receptor beta chains from a single sample sequenced in a study of shared clonotypes between healthy human individuals (dated by TCRdb to between 2020 and 2021). CD8 naive samples were CD45RO-negative cells positively selected for CCR7, giving a CD45RA+CCR7+ population that excluded TemRA cells. The library was obtained by the immunoSEQ multiplex PCR assay. TCRdb carries this immuneACCESS record with in-frame sequences only. Its versions omit some clonotypes, under half of them owing to an unresolved V gene in the studies checked, with the rest unexplained. The sample profile shows nearly 2 million clones; over 85% of them were found once. The top ten clonotypes cover approximately 1.2% of the sample. The material sequenced was naive CD8+ T cells sorted from blood. Per the publication, the cell subset or site label means: CD45RA+CCR7+. The receptors were gathered from a man aged 18 to 30 in good health.

This chain links TRBV13 with TRBJ2-2; 8 bases match TRBD1. There are 15 residues in the CDR3. CDR1 and CDR2 from the germline V gene are PRHDT and FYEKMQ (reference sequence). V shed 4 bases, J shed 7 bases, and the junction held 8 bases outside the gene matches. The CDR3 sequence: CASSSAGQGDGELFF. CDR3 nucleotide sequence: TGTGCCAGCAGCTCCGCCGGACAGGGTGACGGGGAGCTGTTTTTT.

This chain links TRBV27 with TRBJ1-6, with TRBD1 matching over 7 bases. Unmatched junction bases numbered 13, after V lost 4 bases and J lost 4 bases. The CDR3 extends over 18 amino acids. Germline V gene data show CDR1 as MNHEY and CDR2 as SMNVEV (reference sequence). CDR3 nucleotides: TGTGCCAGCAGTTCCACCTCACCACAGGGGAGTTATAATTCACCCCTCCACTTT. Amino acids: CASSSTSPQGSYNSPLHF.

This clone was seen just once. The V gene is TRBV4-1, the J gene TRBJ1-2; D remains unclear. The CDR3 sequence is 13 residues long. V shed 4 bases and J shed 0 bases, with 6 bases lying between them. The germline CDR1 and CDR2 sequences are MGHRA and YSYEKL. As DNA, the CDR3 is TGCGCCAGCAGCCCCGGGCCTAACTATGGCTACACCTTC. Protein sequence: CASSPGPNYGYTF.

The chain is built from TRBV7-2 and TRBJ1-5; D gene ambiguous. The CDR3 length is 13 residues. V lost 3 bases, J lost 5 bases, and 8 bases lay in between. Per the germline V gene, CDR1 is SGHTA and CDR2 is FQGNSA. This chain's CDR3 is CASSFFGDQPQHF. CDR3 DNA sequence: TGTGCCAGCAGCTTTTTCGGTGATCAGCCCCAGCATTTT. The full variable domain, rest sourced from reference TRBV7-2 and TRBJ1-5, is GAGVSQSPSNKVTEKGKDVELRCDPISGHTALYWYRQSLGQGLEFLIYFQGNSAPDKSGLPSDRFSAERTGGSVSTLTIQRTQQEDSAVYLCASSFFGDQPQHFGDGTRLSIL.

The chain joins TRBV28 to TRBJ1-6; D possibly corresponds to TRBD1 (6 bases). Germline V gives CDR1 MDHEN, CDR2 SYDVKM. This CDR3 is built from 14 residues. Trimming removed 2 bases at V and 5 bases at J, with 7 bases between. CDR3 nucleotide sequence: TGTGCCAGCAGTTTAAACAGGGATAATTCACCCCTCCACTTT. It encodes CASSLNRDNSPLHF.

The CDR3 spells CASSFFRQGAYEQYF. In DNA form, the CDR3 reads TGTGCCAGCAGCTTTTTTCGTCAGGGGGCCTACGAGCAGTACTTC. The chain employs TRBV7-2 and TRBJ2-7; 7 bases map to TRBD1. CDR3 length equals 15 residues. Germline values: CDR1 SGHTA, CDR2 FQGNSA. After removal of 3 bases from V and 2 bases from J, the junction contained 7 bases not matched to a gene.

J is TRBJ1-2 and V is TRBV9; 9 bases align to TRBD1. The CDR3 sequence is 14 residues long. In germline, CDR1 is SGDLS, CDR2 YYNGEE. V dropped 3 bases and J dropped 7; count of bases not matched to a gene: 7. The CDR3 here is CASSGGGTGFGYTF. The CDR3 coding sequence is TGTGCCAGCAGCGGAGGGGGGACAGGGTTTGGCTACACCTTC.

This chain connects TRBV21-1 to TRBJ1-6; the table's D call, TRBD1, has no DNA check behind it. TRBV21-1 is a listed pseudogene. There are 18 residues in the CDR3. CDR3 bases: TGTGCCAGCAGCAAAGGGGTCCCGGGACAGGGTAGCAATTCACCCCTCCACTTT. Protein sequence: CASSKGVPGQGSNSPLHF.

The rearrangement joins TRBV11-2 to TRBJ2-1, with 11 bases that match TRBD2. Trimming took 3 bases from V and 0 from J; bases not matched to a gene: 7. Per the germline V gene, CDR1 is SGHAT and CDR2 is FQNNGV. This CDR3 has 18 amino acids. The CDR3 is CASSFGTSGPYSYNEQFF. Written as DNA, the CDR3 is TGTGCCAGCAGCTTCGGGACTAGCGGACCTTACTCCTACAATGAGCAGTTCTTC.

The chain uses TRBV13 and TRBJ2-1; TRBD1 agrees at 10 bases. V was pared by 4 bases and J by 5 bases, with 8 bases of the junction left unmatched. In germline, CDR1 is PRHDT, CDR2 FYEKMQ (reference sequence). The CDR3 runs to 16 residues. The CDR3 protein is CASSWGQGIWDNEQFF. CDR3 sequence (DNA): TGTGCCAGCAGCTGGGGACAGGGGATTTGGGACAATGAGCAGTTCTTC.

The V call is TRBV4-3, the J call TRBJ2-3, with D perhaps matching TRBD2 (6 bases). Germline CDR1 is LGHNA and CDR2 is YSLEER. The V gene lost 0 bases and the J gene lost 3 bases, with 16 bases spanning the gap. The CDR3 covers 17 residues. The CDR3 sequence: CASSQDRSGVWTDTQYF. The CDR3 DNA sequence: TGCGCCAGCAGCCAAGATCGTTCGGGGGTATGGACAGATACGCAGTATTTT.

This sequence joins TRBV30 and TRBJ1-1; TRBD1 aligns across 8 bases. The V gene's germline CDR1 is GTSNPN and CDR2 SVGIG (reference sequence). V was clipped by 4 bases and J by 7 bases; unmatched bases: 8. This CDR3 spans 13 amino acids. In DNA form, the CDR3 reads TGTGCCTGGACCCCTGGGACAGGAGTTGAAGCTTTCTTT. It yields the protein CAWTPGTGVEAFF.

This chain connects TRBV13 to TRBJ2-3; 9 nucleotides match TRBD2. J was trimmed by 3 bases and V by 4 bases; bases with no gene match: 5. Germline CDR1 reads PRHDT; CDR2 reads FYEKMQ (reference sequence). CDR3 size: 15 residues. CDR3 sequence (DNA): TGTGCCAGCAGCTCGCGGGGGGGCGGGACAGATACGCAGTATTTT. This codes for CASSSRGGGTDTQYF.

Remarks on this clone: This specimen includes other DNA sequences encoding the same CDR3. V gene TRBV28 combines with J gene TRBJ2-7, with D tentatively TRBD1 or TRBD2 (5 bases each). Deletions cut 3 bases from V and 1 base from J, with 13 bases between. The V gene's germline CDR1 is MDHEN and CDR2 SYDVKM. The CDR3 consists of 15 residues. This CDR3 reads CASSLRGIKSYEQYF. The CDR3 nucleotides are TGTGCCAGCAGTTTGAGGGGTATTAAGTCCTACGAGCAGTACTTC.

The V gene is TRBV4-1, the J gene TRBJ1-1; D perhaps matches TRBD1 (5 bases). The V and J ends lost 4 bases and 1 base respectively, with 13 bases between them. Germline values: CDR1 MGHRA, CDR2 YSYEKL. CDR3 length equals 15 residues. CDR3 in DNA: TGCGCCAGCAGCCCCCGGGGGGTCCCGAACACTGAAGCTTTCTTT. It encodes CASSPRGVPNTEAFF.

This chain uses TRBV5-6 with TRBJ2-7; D could derive from TRBD1 or TRBD2 (5 bases each). Germline CDR1 SGHDT, CDR2 YYEEEE. Between the trimmed V and J ends, which lost 5 bases and 6 bases, there was a span of 12 bases. The CDR3 has 12 amino acids. The CDR3, as DNA: TGTGCCAGCAGTTGGGCCGGGGCCGAGCAGTACTTC. This codes for CASSWAGAEQYF.